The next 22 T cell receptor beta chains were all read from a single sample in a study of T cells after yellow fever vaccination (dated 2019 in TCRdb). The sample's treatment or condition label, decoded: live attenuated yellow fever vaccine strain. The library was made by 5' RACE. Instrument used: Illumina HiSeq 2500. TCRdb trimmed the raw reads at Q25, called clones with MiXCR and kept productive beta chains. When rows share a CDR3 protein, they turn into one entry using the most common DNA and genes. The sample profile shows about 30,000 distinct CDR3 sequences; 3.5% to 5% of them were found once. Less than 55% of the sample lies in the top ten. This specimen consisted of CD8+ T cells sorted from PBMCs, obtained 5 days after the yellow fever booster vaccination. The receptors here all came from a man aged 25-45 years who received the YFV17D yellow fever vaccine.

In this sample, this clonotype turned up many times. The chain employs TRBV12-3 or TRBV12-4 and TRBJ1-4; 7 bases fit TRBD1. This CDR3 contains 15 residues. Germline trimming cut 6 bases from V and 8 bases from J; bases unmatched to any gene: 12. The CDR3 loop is CASSQRQGAFEKLFF. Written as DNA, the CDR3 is TGTGCCAGCAGCCAGAGACAGGGAGCATTCGAAAAACTGTTTTTT.

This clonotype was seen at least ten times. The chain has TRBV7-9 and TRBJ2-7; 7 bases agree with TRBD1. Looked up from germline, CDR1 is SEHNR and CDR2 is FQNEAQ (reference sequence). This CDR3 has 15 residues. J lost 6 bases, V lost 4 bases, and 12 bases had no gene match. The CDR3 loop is CASSYTGESLVEQYF. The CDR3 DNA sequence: TGTGCCAGCAGCTACACAGGGGAGAGTCTGGTCGAGCAGTACTTC. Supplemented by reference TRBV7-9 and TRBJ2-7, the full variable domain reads DTGVSQNPRHKITKRGQNVTFRCDPISEHNRLYWYRQTLGQGPEFLTYFQNEAQLEKSRLLSDRFSAERPKGSFSTLEIQRTEQGDSAMYLCASSYTGESLVEQYFGPGTRLTVT.

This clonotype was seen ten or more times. The CDR3 DNA follows: TGTGCCTGTGCCTTATCGGGAGTGTTGGTTGAGCAGTTCTTC. This codes for CACALSGVLVEQFF. The chain is built from TRBV30 and TRBJ2-1, with D possibly matching TRBD2 (6 bases). The CDR3 is 14 amino acids. From germline, CDR1 is GTSNPN and CDR2 SVGIG (reference sequence). The germline V and J ends were trimmed by 6 bases and 9 bases, with 21 bases remaining between them.

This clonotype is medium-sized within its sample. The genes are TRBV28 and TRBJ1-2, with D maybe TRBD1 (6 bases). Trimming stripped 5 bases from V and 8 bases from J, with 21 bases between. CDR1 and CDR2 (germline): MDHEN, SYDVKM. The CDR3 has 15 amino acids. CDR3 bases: TGTGCCAGCAGTCCGCCGACAGGCCCGTTCAGCGGCTACACCTTC. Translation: CASSPPTGPFSGYTF.

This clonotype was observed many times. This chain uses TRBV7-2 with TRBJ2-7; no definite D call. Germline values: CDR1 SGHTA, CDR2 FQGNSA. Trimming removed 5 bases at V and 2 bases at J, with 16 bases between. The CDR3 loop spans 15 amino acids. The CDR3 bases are TGTGCCAGCAGCCCCTCGGGCGGTACAACCTACGAGCAGTACTTC. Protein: CASSPSGGTTYEQYF.

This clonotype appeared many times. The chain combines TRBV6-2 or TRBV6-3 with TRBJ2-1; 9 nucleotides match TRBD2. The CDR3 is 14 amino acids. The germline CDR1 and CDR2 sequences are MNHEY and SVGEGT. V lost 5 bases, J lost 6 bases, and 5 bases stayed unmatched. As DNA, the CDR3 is TGTGCCAGCAGTATCGGGACTAGCATCAATGAGCAGTTCTTC. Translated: CASSIGTSINEQFF.

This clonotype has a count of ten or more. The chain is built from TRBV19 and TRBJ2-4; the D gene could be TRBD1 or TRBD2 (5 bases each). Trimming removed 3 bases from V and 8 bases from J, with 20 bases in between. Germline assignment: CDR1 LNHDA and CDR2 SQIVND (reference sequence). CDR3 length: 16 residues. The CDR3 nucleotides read TGTGCCAGTAGTATTCCGACAGAACCCGACGGGGACATTCAGTACTTC. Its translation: CASSIPTEPDGDIQYF.

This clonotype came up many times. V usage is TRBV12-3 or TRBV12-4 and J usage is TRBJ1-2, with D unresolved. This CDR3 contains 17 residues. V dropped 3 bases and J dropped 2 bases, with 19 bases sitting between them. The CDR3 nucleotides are TGTGCCAGCAGTTTGCCCCCAGGCCCTAAAGGAAACTATGGCTACACCTTC. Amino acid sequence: CASSLPPGPKGNYGYTF.

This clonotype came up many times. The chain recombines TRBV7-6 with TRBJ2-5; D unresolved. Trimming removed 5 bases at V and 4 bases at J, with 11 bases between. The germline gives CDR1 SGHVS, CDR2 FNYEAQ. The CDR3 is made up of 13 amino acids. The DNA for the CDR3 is TGTGCCAGCAGCCATGAAGTGGGAGAGACCCAGTACTTC. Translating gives CASSHEVGETQYF.

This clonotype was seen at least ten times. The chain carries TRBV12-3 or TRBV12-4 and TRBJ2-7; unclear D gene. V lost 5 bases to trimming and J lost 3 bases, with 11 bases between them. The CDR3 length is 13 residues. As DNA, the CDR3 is TGTGCCAGCAGTCAGAGTGAGAACTACGAGCAGTACTTC. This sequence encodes CASSQSENYEQYF.

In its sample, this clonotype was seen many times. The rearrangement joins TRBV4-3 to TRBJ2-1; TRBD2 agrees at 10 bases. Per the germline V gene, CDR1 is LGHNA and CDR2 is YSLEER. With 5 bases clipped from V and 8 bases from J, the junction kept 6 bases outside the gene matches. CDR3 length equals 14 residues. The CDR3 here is CASSVVGTSDEQFF. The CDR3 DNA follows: TGCGCCAGCAGCGTAGTAGGGACTAGCGATGAGCAGTTCTTC.

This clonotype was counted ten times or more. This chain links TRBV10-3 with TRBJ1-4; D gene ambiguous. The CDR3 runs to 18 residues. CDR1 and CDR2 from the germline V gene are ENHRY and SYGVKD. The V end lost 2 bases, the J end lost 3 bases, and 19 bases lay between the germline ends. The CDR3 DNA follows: TGTGCCATCAGTGAGCCCGATTTGGAACGCGGGGCTAATGAAAAACTGTTTTTT. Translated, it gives CAISEPDLERGANEKLFF.

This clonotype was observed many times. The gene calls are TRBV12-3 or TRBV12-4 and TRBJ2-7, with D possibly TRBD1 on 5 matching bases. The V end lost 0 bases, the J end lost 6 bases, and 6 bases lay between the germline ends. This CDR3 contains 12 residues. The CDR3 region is CASSLAGVEQYF. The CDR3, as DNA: TGTGCCAGCAGTTTAGCAGGGGTCGAGCAGTACTTC.

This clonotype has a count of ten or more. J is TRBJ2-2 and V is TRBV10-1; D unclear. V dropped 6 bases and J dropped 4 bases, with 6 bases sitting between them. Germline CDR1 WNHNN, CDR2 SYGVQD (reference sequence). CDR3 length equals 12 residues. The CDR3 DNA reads TGCGCCAGCAGCTCGATCACCGGGGAGCTGTTTTTT. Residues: CASSSITGELFF.

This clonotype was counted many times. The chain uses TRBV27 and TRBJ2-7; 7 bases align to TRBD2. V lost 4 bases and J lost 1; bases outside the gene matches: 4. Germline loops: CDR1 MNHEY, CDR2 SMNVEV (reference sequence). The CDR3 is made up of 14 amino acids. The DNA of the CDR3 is TGTGCCAGCAGTTCTGGACTAGGATCCTACGAGCAGTACTTC. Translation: CASSSGLGSYEQYF.

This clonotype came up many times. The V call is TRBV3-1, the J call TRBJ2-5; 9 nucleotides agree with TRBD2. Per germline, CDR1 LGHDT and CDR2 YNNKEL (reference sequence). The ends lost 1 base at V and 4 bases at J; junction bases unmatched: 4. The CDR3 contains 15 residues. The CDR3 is CASSQAQAGGETQYF. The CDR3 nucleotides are TGTGCCAGCAGCCAAGCCCAAGCGGGAGGAGAGACCCAGTACTTC.

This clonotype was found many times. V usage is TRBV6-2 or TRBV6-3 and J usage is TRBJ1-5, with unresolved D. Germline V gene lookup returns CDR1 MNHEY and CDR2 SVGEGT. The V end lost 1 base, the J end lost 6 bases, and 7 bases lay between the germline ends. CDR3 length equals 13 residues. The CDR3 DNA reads TGTGCCAGCAGTTACTACTCGGCTCAGCCCCAGCATTTT. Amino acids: CASSYYSAQPQHF.

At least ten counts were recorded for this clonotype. The CDR3 DNA reads as TGTGCCAGCAGCTGGGGGGGGACCCGTGGCCTACTCTCTTACGAGCAGTACTTC. Translation: CASSWGGTRGLLSYEQYF. This chain links TRBV11-2 with TRBJ2-7, with 7 bases lining up with TRBD2. The V gene's germline CDR1 is SGHAT and CDR2 FQNNGV. The J segment lost 4 bases and the V segment lost 4 bases, leaving 19 bases of the junction unmatched. CDR3 length: 18 amino acids.

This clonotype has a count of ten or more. In DNA, the CDR3 is TGTGCCAGCAGGAGAAGACAGGGGGCGATCAACAATGAGCAGTTCTTC. Amino acids: CASRRRQGAINNEQFF. V gene TRBV28 combines with J gene TRBJ2-1, with TRBD1 matching 10 bases. The CDR3 length is 16 residues. Trimming took 6 bases from V and 5 from J; bases not matched to a gene: 10. Germline V lookup: CDR1 MDHEN, CDR2 SYDVKM.

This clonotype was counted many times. The DNA for the CDR3 is TGTGCCAGCAGCCCCGAGAACCTACTTCGGCAGTTCTTC. Protein: CASSPENLLRQFF. The chain carries TRBV9 and TRBJ2-1, with D unclear. The V and J ends lost 4 bases and 12 bases respectively, with 17 bases between them. Germline lookup yields CDR1 SGDLS and CDR2 YYNGEE. CDR3 size: 13 residues.

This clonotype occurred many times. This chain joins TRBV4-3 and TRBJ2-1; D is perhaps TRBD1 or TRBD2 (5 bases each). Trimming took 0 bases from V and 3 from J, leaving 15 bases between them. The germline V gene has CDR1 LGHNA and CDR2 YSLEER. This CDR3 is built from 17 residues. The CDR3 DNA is TGCGCCAGCAGCCAAGACCTCGGGTCTGGGGGCTACAATGAGCAGTTCTTC. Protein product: CASSQDLGSGGYNEQFF.

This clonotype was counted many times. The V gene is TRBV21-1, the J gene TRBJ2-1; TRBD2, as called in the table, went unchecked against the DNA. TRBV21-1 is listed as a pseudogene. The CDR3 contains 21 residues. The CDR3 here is CASSKDLSGSKRMYSYNEQFF. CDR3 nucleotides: TGTGCCAGCAGCAAAGACCTTAGCGGGAGTAAGAGGATGTACTCCTACAATGAGCAGTTCTTC.